The entry below describes one T cell receptor beta chain. Its target is not known. Nominal health characterized the donors when sampled, though unrecorded immune exposures were likely. CDR1 and CDR2 from the germline V gene are MGHDK and SYGVNS. The V and J ends lost 3 bases and 1 base respectively, with 10 bases between them. The CDR3 contains 14 residues. The record originates from a study of cytomegalovirus exposure and HLA in healthy donors. Study details: An earlier analysis found around 120 million unique TCR beta sequences from about 190 million T cells.

Researchers ran the PCR with 60 Vbeta and 13 Jbeta primers. Using immunoSEQ multiplex PCR, the repertoire was profiled, and TCRdb retains in-frame clones only, with some absent. The sample lists around 140,000 clones; approximately 70% were seen once. General observations from the study: In a later analysis, a genetic analysis reported fewer productive-TCR N-insertions in an Asian-associated ancestry cluster than the cohort average.

The rearrangement uses TRBV25-1 and TRBJ2-7; maybe TRBD1 (6 bases). Specimen: PBMCs. The receptor comes from a woman aged 18-29 years in good health and CMV-seronegative. CDR3 sequence (DNA): TGTGCCAGCAGTGACAGGGGTTATTCCTACGAGCAGTACTTC. It encodes CASSDRGYSYEQYF.